These T cell receptor beta chains were read from a single sample in a study of blood T cell repertoires in COVID-19. Clones were sequenced by immunoSEQ multiplex PCR, and TCRdb holds only the in-frame ones, with some missing. The sample lists over 35,000 clones; about nine tenths were seen once. The sample comprised peripheral blood. Receptors were obtained from a man aged 55-75 years with active COVID-19. The CDR3 runs from the conserved cysteine through the conserved F or W. A D gene is named only where the DNA matches it firmly. Not all rows give a size; the values are once, few, many and, for expanded clones, a class.

>14|NA|TRBV5-4|TRBJ2-7|TRBD1
CASSFRDRVHEQYF
TGTGCCAGCAGCTTCCGGGACAGGGTCCACGAGCAGTACTTC
>14|NA|TRBV7-3|TRBJ2-2|TRBD2
CASSRTSPTGELFF
TGTGCCAGCAGCCGGACTAGCCCCACCGGGGAGCTGTTTTTT
>13|NA|TRBV6-6|TRBJ2-1|NA
CASRPIGLDEQFF
TGTGCCAGCAGGCCCATCGGACTTGATGAGCAGTTCTTC
>13|NA|TRBV2|TRBJ2-3|NA
CASAGYGADTQYF
TGTGCCAGTGCGGGTTACGGGGCAGATACGCAGTATTTT
>15|NA|TRBV7-2|TRBJ2-7|TRBD2
CASSPSGTFSYEQYF
TGTGCCAGCTCCCCTAGCGGGACCTTCTCCTACGAGCAGTACTTC
>14|NA|TRBV4-1|TRBJ2-7|NA
CASSRTGGSYEQYF
TGCGCCAGCAGCCGGACAGGAGGGTCCTACGAGCAGTACTTC
>12|NA|TRBV27|TRBJ2-3|NA
CASRTGIDTQYF
TGTGCCAGCAGAACAGGGATAGATACGCAGTATTTT
>14|NA|TRBV9|TRBJ2-2|NA
CASSVDRNTGELFF
TGTGCCAGCAGCGTAGATAGGAACACCGGGGAGCTGTTTTTT
>18|NA|TRBV7-3|TRBJ2-1|TRBD2
CASSLGLAGGSSYNEQFF
TGTGCCAGCAGCTTAGGACTAGCGGGAGGGAGCTCCTACAATGAGCAGTTCTTC
>12|NA|TRBV18|TRBJ2-5|NA
CASSRQQETQYF
TGTGCCAGCTCGCGGCAGCAAGAGACCCAGTACTTC
>11|NA|TRBV12-3/TRBV12-4|TRBJ2-3|NA
CASSLQDTQYF
TGTGCCAGCAGTTTACAAGATACGCAGTATTTT
>13|NA|TRBV18|TRBJ1-4|TRBD1
CASSTGTDEKLFF
TGTGCCAGCTCAACAGGGACAGATGAAAAACTGTTTTTT
>13|NA|TRBV28|TRBJ2-7|NA
CASSIRDKVEQYF
TGTGCCAGCAGTATCCGGGACAAAGTCGAGCAGTACTTC
>15|NA|TRBV27|TRBJ1-1|NA
CASSLSPGVGTEAFF
TGTGCCAGCAGTTTATCCCCAGGGGTGGGCACTGAAGCTTTCTTT
>17|NA|TRBV27|TRBJ1-3|NA
CASSPIDRPSSGNTIYF
TGTGCCAGCAGTCCTATCGACAGGCCTAGCTCTGGAAACACCATATATTTT
>15|NA|TRBV2|TRBJ2-1|TRBD2
CASRTGTSGYNEQFF
TGTGCCAGCAGAACCGGGACTAGCGGCTACAATGAGCAGTTCTTC
>14|NA|TRBV9|TRBJ1-2|NA
CASSAWRQAPSYTF
TGTGCCAGCAGCGCCTGGAGACAGGCCCCCTCCTACACCTTC
>20|NA|TRBV28|TRBJ2-2|TRBD2
CASSPWDFRLAGANTGELFF
TGTGCCAGCAGCCCCTGGGATTTTCGGTTAGCGGGGGCGAACACCGGGGAGCTGTTTTTT
>15|NA|TRBV5-5|TRBJ1-6|NA
CASSLVGGDNSPLHF
TGTGCCAGCAGCTTGGTGGGGGGAGATAATTCACCCCTCCACTTT
>16|NA|TRBV5-1|TRBJ2-3|TRBD2
CASSDAFLAGADTQYF
TGCGCCAGCAGCGACGCTTTCCTAGCGGGAGCAGATACGCAGTATTTT
>15|NA|TRBV7-3|TRBJ1-2|NA
CASSLSTVLSPGYTF
TGTGCCAGCAGCTTATCCACAGTCCTATCGCCTGGCTACACCTTC
>19|NA|TRBV29-1|TRBJ2-1|NA
CSVEGFVLGGNSGYNEQFF
TGCAGCGTTGAAGGATTCGTTTTAGGCGGGAATTCCGGTTACAATGAGCAGTTCTTC
>14|NA|TRBV9|TRBJ2-7|NA
CASSFGPGGYEQYF
TGTGCCAGCAGCTTCGGACCCGGGGGCTACGAGCAGTACTTC
>15|NA|TRBV19|TRBJ2-7|TRBD2
CASSMSLAESYEQYF
TGTGCCAGTAGTATGAGTCTAGCGGAGTCCTACGAGCAGTACTTC
>18|NA|TRBV5-6|TRBJ2-3|TRBD2
CASSFLAGGRESTDTQYF
TGTGCCAGCAGCTTTCTTGCGGGAGGCCGAGAGAGCACAGATACGCAGTATTTT
>15|NA|TRBV6-5|TRBJ2-1|TRBD2
CASLGGTSGSGGQFF
TGTGCCAGCCTGGGAGGGACTAGCGGGAGTGGGGGGCAGTTCTTC
>15|NA|TRBV3-1/TRBV3-2|TRBJ2-1|TRBD2
CASSQGGLAGREQFF
TGTGCCAGCAGCCAAGGGGGACTAGCGGGAAGGGAGCAGTTCTTC
>21|NA|TRBV9|TRBJ2-3|TRBD2
CASSDSRTGGLAWLSTDTQYF
TGTGCCAGCAGCGATAGTCGGACGGGAGGCCTTGCATGGCTATCCACAGATACGCAGTATTTT
>12|NA|TRBV11-2|TRBJ2-1|TRBD2
CASSFGGGEQFF
TGTGCCAGCAGCTTCGGGGGGGGTGAGCAGTTCTTC
>15|NA|TRBV27|TRBJ2-1|TRBD2
CASSPGTSAYNEQFF
TGTGCCAGCAGTCCAGGGACTAGCGCGTACAATGAGCAGTTCTTC
>14|NA|TRBV7-2|TRBJ2-1|NA
CASIQVPASNEQFF
TGTGCCAGCATACAGGTTCCGGCGTCCAATGAGCAGTTCTTC
>14|NA|TRBV30|TRBJ1-6|NA
CAGGPQGKGSPLHF
TGTGCCGGAGGACCACAGGGTAAAGGTTCACCCCTCCACTTT
>14|once|TRBV10-3|TRBJ2-7|NA
CAISESLTRGEQYF
TGTGCCATCAGTGAGTCTTTAACGCGTGGCGAGCAGTACTTC
>14|NA|TRBV6-5|TRBJ1-6|NA
CASRRGAHGSPLHF
TGTGCCAGCAGGAGAGGTGCGCACGGTTCACCCCTCCACTTT
>17|NA|TRBV4-3|TRBJ2-7|TRBD2
CASSQARAGLAGDRQYF
TGCGCCAGCAGCCAAGCTCGAGCGGGACTAGCGGGAGACCGGCAGTACTTC
>14|NA|TRBV4-1|TRBJ2-1|NA
CASSQEGLYNEQFF
TGCGCCAGCAGCCAAGAGGGACTCTACAATGAGCAGTTCTTC
>18|NA|TRBV11-2|TRBJ2-3|TRBD2
CASSLRGGGLAEGDTQYF
TGTGCCAGCAGCTTAAGAGGGGGCGGACTAGCGGAGGGAGATACGCAGTATTTT
>15|NA|TRBV18|TRBJ2-3|TRBD2
CASSPGTRGLDTQYF
TGTGCCAGCTCACCGGGGACTAGGGGTCTAGATACGCAGTATTTT
>14|NA|TRBV5-5|TRBJ2-7|NA
CASSREDSHYEQYF
TGTGCCAGCAGCCGAGAGGACAGCCACTACGAGCAGTACTTC
>13|NA|TRBV6-2/TRBV6-3|TRBJ1-5|NA
CASSYRGGQPQHF
TGTGCCAGCAGTTACCGCGGGGGGCAGCCCCAGCATTTT
>16|NA|TRBV6-6|TRBJ1-1|NA
CASSYNGLQRATEAFF
TGTGCCAGCAGTTACAACGGTTTACAGAGGGCCACTGAAGCTTTCTTT
>14|NA|TRBV28|TRBJ2-7|TRBD2
CASRPGLAGDEQYF
TGTGCCAGCAGACCGGGACTAGCGGGAGACGAGCAGTACTTC
>16|NA|TRBV5-1|TRBJ2-2|TRBD2
CASSSTSGTNTGELFF
TGCGCCAGTAGCTCGACTAGCGGGACTAACACCGGGGAGCTGTTTTTT
>18|NA|TRBV7-6|TRBJ1-1|TRBD1
CASSLGRFRDRSNTEAFF
TGTGCCAGCAGCTTAGGTAGGTTTCGGGACAGGTCGAACACTGAAGCTTTCTTT
>13|NA|TRBV5-6|TRBJ1-1|NA
CASSLGTWGEAFF
TGTGCCAGCAGCTTGGGGACATGGGGCGAGGCTTTCTTT
>14|NA|TRBV5-6|TRBJ2-7|TRBD1
CASSFGTGTYEQYF
TGTGCCAGCAGTTTTGGGACAGGTACTTACGAGCAGTACTTC
>12|NA|TRBV7-9|TRBJ2-1|NA
CASSSDYFGGVF
TGTGCCAGCAGCTCGGACTATTTTGGGGGAGTCTTC
>12|few|TRBV7-2|TRBJ1-1|NA
CASSFRDTEAFF
TGTGCCAGCAGCTTCAGGGACACTGAAGCTTTCTTT
>14|NA|TRBV11-2|TRBJ2-7|NA
CASSLGWTSYEQYF
TGTGCCAGCAGCTTAGGTTGGACTTCTTACGAGCAGTACTTC
>13|NA|TRBV7-2|TRBJ2-1|NA
CASSLGGHNEQFF
TGTGCCAGCAGCTTGGGGGGGCACAATGAGCAGTTCTTC
>15|NA|TRBV2|TRBJ2-4|TRBD2
CASSEGLAGGYIQYF
TGTGCCAGCAGTGAGGGACTAGCGGGAGGGTACATTCAGTACTTC
>13|NA|TRBV3-1/TRBV3-2|TRBJ1-1|NA
CASSLTGGSEAFF
TGTGCCAGCAGCCTGACAGGCGGGTCTGAAGCTTTCTTT
>14|NA|TRBV2|TRBJ1-1|TRBD1
CASSEIGGGAGAFF
TGTGCCAGCAGTGAAATTGGAGGGGGCGCAGGAGCTTTCTTT
>15|NA|TRBV9|TRBJ2-1|NA
CASSVEGGSYNEQFF
TGTGCCAGCAGCGTAGAAGGGGGCTCCTACAATGAGCAGTTCTTC
>14|NA|TRBV19|TRBJ2-3|NA
CASTLRGSTDTQYF
TGTGCCAGTACTCTCAGAGGGAGCACAGATACGCAGTATTTT
>14|NA|TRBV7-2|TRBJ1-5|TRBD1
CASSFGQGAQPQHF
TGTGCCAGCAGCTTCGGACAGGGGGCACAGCCCCAGCATTTT
>13|NA|TRBV18|TRBJ1-6|NA
CASSSGYDSPLHF
TGTGCCAGCTCTTCAGGCTACGATTCACCCCTCCACTTT
>17|NA|TRBV10-3|TRBJ2-5|TRBD2
CAIKLGGTTLEGETQYF
TGTGCCATCAAGCTGGGCGGGACTACCCTAGAGGGAGAGACCCAGTACTTC
>16|NA|TRBV7-9|TRBJ1-1|TRBD1
CASSLGLGQTNTEAFF
TGTGCCAGCAGCTTAGGCCTGGGACAGACGAACACTGAAGCTTTCTTT
>14|NA|TRBV4-3|TRBJ1-5|NA
CASSQEVAGGPQHF
TGCGCCAGCAGCCAAGAAGTCGCGGGAGGGCCCCAGCATTTT